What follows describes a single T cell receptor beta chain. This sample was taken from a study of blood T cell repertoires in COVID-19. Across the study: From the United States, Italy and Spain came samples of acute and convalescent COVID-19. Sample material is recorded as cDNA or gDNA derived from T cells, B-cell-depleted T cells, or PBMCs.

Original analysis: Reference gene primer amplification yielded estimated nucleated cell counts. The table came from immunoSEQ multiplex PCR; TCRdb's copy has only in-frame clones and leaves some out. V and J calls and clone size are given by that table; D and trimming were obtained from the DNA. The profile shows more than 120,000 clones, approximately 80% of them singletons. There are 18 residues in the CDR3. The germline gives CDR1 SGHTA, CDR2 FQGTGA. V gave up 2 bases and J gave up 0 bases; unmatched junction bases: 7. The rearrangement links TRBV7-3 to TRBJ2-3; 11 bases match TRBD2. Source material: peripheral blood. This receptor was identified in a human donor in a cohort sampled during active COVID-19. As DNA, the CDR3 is TGTGCCAGCAGCTTAGTAGCGGGGGGGCCATCTAGCACAGATACGCAGTATTTT. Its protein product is CASSLVAGGPSSTDTQYF.